This TCR beta chain is drawn from a study of blood T cell repertoires in COVID-19. Study context: Both acute and convalescent COVID-19 samples were obtained from the United States, Italy and Spain. From T cells, B-cell-depleted T cells, or PBMCs came the material, which was cDNA or gDNA.

The table came from immunoSEQ multiplex PCR; TCRdb's copy has only in-frame clones and leaves some out. The top ten hold more than 1.5% of the sample, which has tens of thousands of clones, about 91% seen once. V was clipped by 3 bases and J by 13 bases, with 13 bases between them. CDR1 is SGHVS, CDR2 FQNEAQ, per germline. The CDR3 is 13 amino acids. The specimen sequenced was peripheral blood. The clonotype comes from an elderly woman with active or convalescent COVID-19. The chain recombines TRBV7-8 with TRBJ1-6; D perhaps matches TRBD1 (5 bases). The CDR3 coding sequence is TGTGCCAGCAGCTTCAAGGGGTCGTTTCCCCTCCACTTT. Its protein is CASSFKGSFPLHF.